This T cell receptor (beta chain) was recorded in a study of CD8+ T cells in alopecia areata (dated by TCRdb to the late 2010s). Concerning the study at large: The treated patients took part in an open-label pilot trial in which moderate-to-severe alopecia areata was treated with oral tofacitinib at 5 to 10 mg twice daily. TCRbeta CDR3 regions were amplified by immunoSEQ multiplex PCR with 35 Vbeta forward and 13 Jbeta reverse primers. Scalp clonality was compared across normal scalp (n=4), patchy alopecia areata scalp (n=8), and alopecia totalis/universalis scalp (n=8). In treated patients, disease severity was measured using the SALT score, which gives the percentage of scalp surface area affected. RNA was extracted with the PAXgene miRNA kit for fixed scalp, the miRNeasy kit for PBMCs, and the RNeasy kit for mouse skin. Human TCRbeta sequencing covered scalp tissue and sorted CD4+ and CD8+ peripheral blood T cells from patchy and totalis/universalis alopecia areata patients and healthy controls. Biopsies were taken from tofacitinib-treated patients at baseline and at 4 and 24 weeks of treatment, and a later scalp biopsy was taken in several of the tofacitinib-treated patients. Tofacitinib was given for 6 to 18 months, followed by 6 months of follow-up off drug to assess delayed response and recurrence. In both human patients and the C3H/HeJ mouse model, the study applied high-throughput TCRbeta sequencing to look at T cell clonal expansion in alopecia areata.

What the authors observed across the whole study: Because the treated cohort was small and had just a single nonresponder, larger studies are needed to establish links between baseline CD8+ expansion and response. Scalp TCR repertoire analysis is complicated because resident alphabeta T cells in normal human skin are also sequenced, whereas mouse skin is dominated by gammadelta T cells. Lesional scalp, especially in alopecia totalis/universalis, showed higher clonality and more expanded CD8+ clones than normal scalp, suggesting antigenic drive. Many expanded lesional clones persisted in scalp and blood during tofacitinib treatment, which may partly explain relapse after stopping treatment. Compared with mice, TCR sequences shared between patients were less clear, possibly partly because of HLA diversity across the patient population. With tofacitinib, both scalp clonality and the number of expanded CD8+ clones among the top 100 scalp clones went down significantly.

Libraries came from the immunoSEQ multiplex PCR assay. To provide template for TCR sequencing, every sample had RNA extracted and reverse transcribed into cDNA. First-strand cDNA was synthesized using SuperScript III with a 2:1 mix of oligo-dT and random hexamers. A synthetic immune receptor repertoire was used to measure amplification bias, and any remaining bias was corrected computationally. The paper's data handling went like this. Raw reads were preprocessed to remove errors, and CDR3 was defined according to IMGT conventions as the region from the conserved cysteine to phenylalanine. Clonality was calculated as 1 minus Shannon entropy normalized by log2 of the number of productive unique TCRs. Whether each scalp clone was CD4 or CD8 was inferred by checking scalp TCRbeta sequences against the CD4 and CD8 repertoires from sorted blood. What TCRdb holds here is the immuneACCESS table cut down to in-frame rearrangements. Part of the clones is not present; checked against another copy, under half of the missing clones reflect an unresolved V gene, and the others are unexplained. V and J calls and clone size come straight from that table; D and trimming were deduced from the DNA. The sample has some 180,000 clones on record, 40% to 65% of them singletons. The biggest ten clones account for 9.5% to 13% of the sample.

As to this clone: No cognate antigen has been identified for it. No base qualities exist here, and no much larger clone lies one base off it.

As encoded in the germline V gene, CDR1 is SNHLY while CDR2 is FYNNEI. CDR3 length: 15 amino acids, cysteine to phenylalanine. CDR3 DNA is the only sequence kept; it has 45 bases, read in frame from the first base. Between the V and J ends, shortened by 3 bases and 4 bases respectively, the junction contains 13 bases. The meaning of the sample's treatment or condition label: oral pan-JAK inhibitor, 5-10 mg twice daily. From alopecia areata patients, peripheral blood was collected along with lesional scalp punch biopsies. After PBMCs were isolated by density centrifugation and stained for CD3, CD4 and CD8, a FACSAria was used to sort CD4+ and CD8+ T cells.

The receptor's source is a human donor with alopecia areata. The sequences come from CD8+ T cells sorted from blood, collected at roughly week 53, from a patient treated with tofacitinib. Recombination joined TRBV2 with TRBJ2-1; no D gene can be assigned with confidence. The CDR3 protein: CASSEHLGEYNEQFF. The sequence in DNA is TGTGCCAGCAGTGAGCATCTTGGGGAATACAATGAGCAGTTCTTC.